This T cell receptor (beta chain) comes out of a study of T cells in Graves' hyperthyroidism and ophthalmopathy. General observations from the study: Stable hyperthyroidism and ophthalmopathy were separated using 13 V-J signatures.

Amplification targeted TCR beta CDR3 regions from RNA transcripts. Initially, a first-round RT-PCR of the TCR CDR3 employed the HTBI primer set. From the multiplex PCR reads, TCRdb called clonotypes with MiXCR, one entry per CDR3 protein. The sample yields 450,000 to 650,000 distinct CDR3 sequences, more than 13% seen once. This clonotype appeared many times. The antigen is not known. Ophthalmopathy patients had moderate-to-severe active disease, CAS ≥3, NOSPECS ≥4, and disease duration under 3 months. Fresh 10 ml peripheral blood yielded PBMCs. Sequencing was performed on blood. The clonotype comes from a woman aged 18-35 years with Graves' ophthalmopathy.

The CDR3 DNA is TGTGCCAGCAGCCCGACGAGCGGGAGGGCCCGAGAGACCCAGTACTTC. Its translation is CASSPTSGRARETQYF. This rearrangement joins TRBV3-1 to TRBJ2-5; 10 bases match TRBD2. The germline CDR1 and CDR2 sequences are LGHDT and YNNKEL (reference sequence). The CDR3 is made up of 16 amino acids. Trimming took 4 bases from V and 4 from J; bases not matched to a gene: 9.